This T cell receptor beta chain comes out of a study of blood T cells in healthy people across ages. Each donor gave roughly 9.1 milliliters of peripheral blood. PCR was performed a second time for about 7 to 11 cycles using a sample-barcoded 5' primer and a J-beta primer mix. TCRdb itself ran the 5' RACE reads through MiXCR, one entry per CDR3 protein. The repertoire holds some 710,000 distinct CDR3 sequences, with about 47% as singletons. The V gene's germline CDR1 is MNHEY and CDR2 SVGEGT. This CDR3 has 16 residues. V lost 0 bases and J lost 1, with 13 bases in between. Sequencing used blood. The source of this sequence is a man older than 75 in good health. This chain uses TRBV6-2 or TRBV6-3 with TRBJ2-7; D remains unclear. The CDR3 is CASSYSSWTRSYEQYF. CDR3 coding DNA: TGTGCCAGCAGTTACTCCTCGTGGACCCGATCCTACGAGCAGTACTTC.